The 22 T cell receptor beta chains below were found in one sample sequenced in a study of identical twins. TCRdb processed the 5' RACE reads anew with MiXCR; each CDR3 protein has one entry. The table has around 650,000 distinct CDR3 sequences, just over 7% seen once. These same data were also listed under a study on yellow fever vaccine responses in identical twins.

Sample: PBMCs. The receptors come from a young woman in good health.

This clonotype has just a few counts. The chain recombines TRBV7-6 with TRBJ2-1; no clear D. The length of the CDR3 is 13 residues. Trimming shortened V by 4 bases and J by 15 bases, and 19 bases separated the two germline ends. CDR1 is SGHVS and CDR2 is FNYEAQ in the germline V gene. The CDR3 sequence: CASSSEIPVEVFF. The CDR3 DNA reads as TGTGCCAGCAGCTCCGAAATTCCCGTCGAAGTGTTCTTC.

The gene calls are TRBV2 and TRBJ2-1, with TRBD1 identical over 8 bases. Germline V lookup: CDR1 SNHLY, CDR2 FYNNEI. The CDR3 is made up of 18 amino acids. Trimming removed 5 bases from V and 9 bases from J; junction bases left unmatched: 21. The CDR3 region is CASSRAGGFAGRIVEQFF. CDR3 DNA: TGTGCCAGCAGTAGGGCAGGGGGCTTTGCGGGAAGAATCGTTGAGCAGTTCTTC.

This clonotype was picked up many times. The chain recombines TRBV20-1 with TRBJ2-5; perhaps TRBD2 as D (5 bases). CDR1 and CDR2 from the germline V gene are DFQATT and SNEGSKA (reference sequence). The CDR3 is 12 residues long. Trimming stripped 2 bases from V and 3 bases from J, with 7 bases between. CDR3 amino acids: CSARTAEETQYF. CDR3 sequence (DNA): TGCAGTGCTAGAACAGCGGAAGAGACCCAGTACTTC.

The gene calls are TRBV5-1 and TRBJ2-3; TRBD1 is a possible D gene (5 bases). This CDR3 is built from 17 residues. Germline CDR1 and CDR2: SGHRS and YFSETQ. Trimming cost V 4 bases and J 0 bases, with 18 bases left between them. CDR3 bases: TGCGCCAGCAGCAAACTTACAGGTGGCGCTAGCACAGATACGCAGTATTTT. This gives the protein CASSKLTGGASTDTQYF.

The chain recombines TRBV10-2 with TRBJ2-3, with D maybe TRBD1 (6 bases). CDR1 and CDR2 (germline): WSHSY, SAAADI. The germline V and J ends were trimmed by 7 bases and 4 bases, with 18 bases remaining between them. The CDR3 loop spans 15 amino acids. CDR3 in amino acids: CASTERWGPADTQYF. CDR3 in DNA: TGCGCCAGCACCGAGAGGTGGGGGCCCGCAGATACGCAGTATTTT.

This clonotype was seen many times. The CDR3 nucleotides read TGCAGCGTTCGGACTAGCGGGAATGAGCAGTTCTTC. Translation: CSVRTSGNEQFF. The chain employs TRBV29-1 and TRBJ2-1; 11 positions match TRBD2. Germline CDR1 reads SQVTM; CDR2 reads ANQGSEA. The CDR3 runs 12 residues. J gave up 7 bases and V 5 bases, and 1 base lay outside the gene matches.

This clonotype was detected many times. The rearrangement links TRBV3-1 to TRBJ1-6, with 7 bases aligning to TRBD1. Germline trimming cut 4 bases from V and 10 bases from J; bases unmatched to any gene: 7. Germline CDR1 LGHDT, CDR2 YNNKEL (reference sequence). The CDR3 totals 14 residues. The CDR3 DNA reads TGTGCCAGCAGCCCAGACAGGGTAACATCACCCCTCCACTTT. It encodes CASSPDRVTSPLHF.

This clonotype was observed a handful of times. The chain combines TRBV6-1 with TRBJ1-6; no clear D. Trimming took off 6 bases at V and 7 bases at J, with 16 bases between the two ends. Germline V gene sequence: CDR1 MNHNS, CDR2 SASEGT. The CDR3 spans 15 residues. The CDR3 reads CASSKTQAANSPLHF. The CDR3 nucleotides are TGTGCCAGCAGCAAAACCCAGGCGGCGAATTCACCCCTCCACTTT.

This clonotype was observed many times. This chain uses TRBV5-6 with TRBJ1-1; D gene unclear. The CDR3 is made up of 14 amino acids. Deletions cut 7 bases from V and 0 bases from J, with 13 bases between. CDR1 and CDR2 (germline): SGHDT, YYEEEE. CDR3 residues: CASGPRAMNTEAFF. The CDR3 DNA follows: TGTGCCAGCGGGCCGCGGGCGATGAACACTGAAGCTTTCTTT.

This clonotype showed up many times. This rearrangement joins TRBV12-3 or TRBV12-4 to TRBJ2-1, with TRBD2 identical over 14 bases. J was trimmed by 2 bases and V by 7 bases; bases with no gene match: 10. This CDR3 comprises 18 residues. As DNA, the CDR3 is TGTGCCAGCAAGGGACTAGCGGGGGCCCAGAAGACCTACAATGAGCAGTTCTTC. This translates into CASKGLAGAQKTYNEQFF.

This clonotype was picked up a small number of times. V and J are TRBV15 and TRBJ2-1, with D maybe TRBD1 (5 bases). V was shortened by 6 bases and J by 5 bases, with 11 bases between the two germline ends. The CDR3 extends over 13 amino acids. Germline values: CDR1 LNHNV, CDR2 YYDKDF (reference sequence). CDR3: CATSSGHHNEQFF. Here the CDR3 DNA reads TGTGCCACCAGTTCAGGACACCACAATGAGCAGTTCTTC.

As to this clonotype: The junction departs from the called germline gene at one end, perhaps through a read error. DNA of the CDR3: TGCAGTGCCAGAGGACTAGAGAACACCGGGGAGCTGTTTTTT. Translated, it gives CSARGLENTGELFF. This chain connects TRBV20-1 to TRBJ2-2; 7 bases map to TRBD2. CDR3 size: 14 residues. Germline V gives CDR1 DFQATT, CDR2 SNEGSKA (reference sequence).

There are a few counts of this clonotype. V gene TRBV11-2 combines with J gene TRBJ2-1; D is tentatively TRBD1 or TRBD2 (6 bases each). V lost 0 bases to trimming and J lost 8 bases, with 8 bases between them. CDR3 length: 13 amino acids. Germline CDR1 SGHAT, CDR2 FQNNGV. CDR3 DNA: TGTGCCAGCAGCTTAGAGGGGGGCTATGAGCAGTTCTTC. Encoded protein: CASSLEGGYEQFF.

V gene TRBV11-2 combines with J gene TRBJ2-1, with D unclear. Trimming pared 5 bases from V and 4 bases from J, leaving 12 bases between. Germline lookup yields CDR1 SGHAT and CDR2 FQNNGV. The CDR3 is 14 amino acids. This chain's CDR3 is CASSKALGYNEQFF. As DNA, the CDR3 is TGTGCCAGCAGCAAGGCCTTGGGTTACAATGAGCAGTTCTTC.

This clonotype was picked up a small number of times. The chain combines TRBV4-1 with TRBJ1-1, with D possibly being TRBD1 (5 bases). Per the germline V gene, CDR1 is MGHRA and CDR2 is YSYEKL. V lost 6 bases to trimming and J lost 0 bases, with 23 bases between them. The CDR3 is 18 residues long. The CDR3 DNA sequence: TGCGCCAGCAGTGCGAGTTCCCGGGGTTGGGGCATGAACACTGAAGCTTTCTTT. This encodes CASSASSRGWGMNTEAFF.

V usage is TRBV20-1 and J usage is TRBJ2-1; 10 bases line up with TRBD2. Germline V gene sequence: CDR1 DFQATT, CDR2 SNEGSKA (reference sequence). This CDR3 region has 16 residues. This CDR3 reads CCALAGDRKATNEQFF. CDR3 nucleotide sequence: TGCTGCGCGCTAGCGGGAGACCGAAAGGCTACAAATGAGCAGTTCTTC.

J is TRBJ2-2 and V is TRBV6-2 or TRBV6-3, with D unclear. Trimming removed 2 bases at V and 5 bases at J, with 9 bases between. Germline V gene lookup returns CDR1 MNHEY and CDR2 SVGEGT. This CDR3 is built from 14 residues. The CDR3, as DNA: TGTGCCAGCAGTTACCGTGGCGGAACCGGGGAGCTGTTTTTT. Translating gives CASSYRGGTGELFF.

The chain employs TRBV12-3 or TRBV12-4 and TRBJ1-5; TRBD1 matches 9 bases. CDR3 length: 17 residues. J gave up 6 bases and V 3 bases, and 12 bases lay outside the gene matches. CDR3 region: CASSFTLGTGFSQPQHF. DNA for the CDR3: TGTGCCAGCAGTTTTACATTGGGGACAGGGTTTTCTCAGCCCCAGCATTTT.

The sample holds a few counts of this clonotype. The chain recombines TRBV9 with TRBJ2-3; tentative D call: TRBD1 (6 bases). The CDR3 has 15 residues. Germline V lookup: CDR1 SGDLS, CDR2 YYNGEE. V was cut by 0 bases and J by 2 bases, with 10 bases left in between. The CDR3 nucleotides read TGTGCCAGCAGCGTAGAGGACAGCTACACAGATACGCAGTATTTT. Amino acid sequence: CASSVEDSYTDTQYF. The variable domain in full, with the rest retrieved from reference TRBV9 and TRBJ2-3, is DSGVTQTPKHLITATGQRVTLRCSPRSGDLSVYWYQQSLDQGLQFLIQYYNGEERAKGNILERFSAQQFPDLHSELNLSSLELGDSALYFCASSVEDSYTDTQYFGPGTRLTVL.

This clonotype was seen ten or more times. V is TRBV28 and J is TRBJ2-1; a weak D match, TRBD2 (7 bases). Deletions cut 9 bases from V and 8 bases from J, with 17 bases between. The CDR3 length is 13 residues. CDR1 MDHEN and CDR2 SYDVKM come from the germline V gene. CDR3: CARTGGRGDEQFF. As DNA, the CDR3 is TGTGCCAGGACTGGTGGGAGGGGGGATGAGCAGTTCTTC. The full variable domain, in which reference TRBV28 and TRBJ2-1 provide the parts outside the CDR3, is DVKVTQSSRYLVKRTGEKVFLECVQDMDHENMFWYRQDPGLGLRLIYFSYDVKMKEKGDIPEGYSVSREKKERFSLILESASTNQTSMYLCARTGGRGDEQFFGPGTRLTVL.

The chain combines TRBV12-3 or TRBV12-4 with TRBJ2-5; D unresolved. The CDR3 covers 13 residues. The V end lost 6 bases, the J end lost 2 bases, and 10 bases lay between the germline ends. CDR3 amino acids: CASSPSEQETQYF. In nucleotides, the CDR3 is TGTGCCAGCAGCCCATCAGAGCAAGAGACCCAGTACTTC.

This clonotype was detected a few times. The chain couples TRBV20-1 to TRBJ2-2, with D unresolved. Germline CDR1 reads DFQATT; CDR2 reads SNEGSKA (reference sequence). CDR3 size: 15 residues. Deletions cut 0 bases from V and 7 bases from J, with 15 bases between. The CDR3 loop reads CSARDPRVSSGELFF. CDR3 DNA: TGCAGTGCTAGAGATCCAAGGGTATCCAGCGGGGAGCTGTTTTTT.